Listed below are T cell receptor beta chains from one sample, sequenced in a study of technical replicates of blood from a few donors. The repertoire was sequenced with immunoSEQ multiplex PCR; TCRdb's copy has only in-frame clones and lacks some. The sample holds approximately 75,000 clones, just under 95% seen once. Material for sequencing was T cells isolated from PBMCs. The source of these receptors is a human donor in good health. Each CDR3 is given with its conserved first and last residue.

CASSSPGTNEQFF | TRBV27
CASSPNRGSYEQYF | TRBV27
CASSEAGTRETQYF | TRBV6-1
CASSIRGSTEAFF | TRBV6-5
CASVLTGSTEAFF | TRBV18
CASSLVGTARSGANVLTF | TRBV11-1
CSASGLGAFF | TRBV20-1
CASSSRFLKGLGYGYTF | TRBV5-1
CASGPEYGYNEQFF | TRBV4-1
CASSLTAPNYGYTF | TRBV7-8
CASSIWREAPYEQYF | TRBV10-1
CASSYSGTGYEQYF | TRBV6-5
CASRIGDYEQYF | TRBV2
CASSLALRENTGELFF | TRBV7-9
CAIRSGGDQPQHF | TRBV6-4
CASSMTGNQPQHF | TRBV19